This entry features one T cell receptor beta chain sequence. The antigen is undetermined. This CDR3 is built from 15 residues. V lost 0 bases, J lost 8 bases, and 4 bases stayed unmatched. Looked up from germline, CDR1 is SGDLS and CDR2 is YYNGEE. Each CDR3 protein is one row after TCRdb ran MiXCR on the RT-PCR reads. Of fewer than 600,000 distinct CDR3 sequences listed, approximately 6.9% were seen once; the top ten hold less than 15%. The data are from a study of response to subunit inactivated influenza vaccine. Study-wide findings and caveats: Seasonal influenza vaccination, on each occasion, was suggested by the authors to recruit few new T cells.

V and J are TRBV9 and TRBJ2-2; 10 nucleotides agree with TRBD2. The source was PBMCs from blood, collected less than 25 months after vaccination. This receptor was obtained from a man aged 45-69 years who received an inactivated influenza vaccine. The CDR3 nucleotides read TGTGCCAGCAGCGTAGCAGCGGGGGGGTTGGGGGAGCTGTTTTTT. Encoded protein: CASSVAAGGLGELFF.